These T cell receptor beta chains were read from a single sample in a study of STAT5B mutations in CD4+ large granular lymphocyte leukemia. Sequencing was performed with immunoSEQ multiplex PCR; in TCRdb, only in-frame clones are kept and a portion is missing. This table holds 25,000 to 35,000 clones, roughly 77% found once. Sequenced sample: CD4+ T cells from blood buffy coats. The receptors were gathered from a human donor in good health. Both conserved end residues are part of each CDR3. D genes are given only for firm matches. Where a row states a size, it is once, few, many or the class of an expanded clone; other rows omit it.

TRBD1	TRBV6-5	-	TRBJ1-2	CAISEGTGDYGYTF	TGTGCCATCAGTGAGGGGACAGGTGACTATGGCTACACCTTC
-	TRBV7-8	-	TRBJ2-5	CASSYGTSGAETQYF	TGTGCCAGCAGCTACGGGACTTCGGGGGCCGAGACCCAGTACTTC
TRBD1	TRBV30	-	TRBJ2-5	CAWSIQGVTQYF	TGTGCCTGGAGTATACAGGGGGTGACCCAGTACTTC
-	TRBV19	-	TRBJ1-1	CASEGVTEAFF	TGTGCCAGTGAAGGGGTCACTGAAGCTTTCTTT
TRBD1	TRBV7-9	-	TRBJ2-3	CASSLLTGGTDTQYF	TGTGCCAGCAGCTTGCTCACAGGGGGCACAGATACGCAGTATTTT
-	TRBV2	-	TRBJ1-5	CASGEKQPQHF	TGTGCCAGCGGGGAGAAGCAGCCCCAGCATTTT
TRBD1	TRBV30	-	TRBJ1-4	CAWSAGTAKKLFF	TGTGCCTGGAGTGCTGGGACAGCCAAAAAACTGTTTTTT
TRBD2	TRBV7-3	-	TRBJ2-3	CASSLGLAGETTDTQYF	TGTGCCAGCAGCTTAGGGCTAGCGGGGGAGACCACAGATACGCAGTATTTT
-	TRBV5-6	-	TRBJ2-7	CASSFGAMSSYEQYF	TGTGCCAGCAGCTTTGGGGCGATGAGCTCCTACGAGCAGTACTTC
TRBD1	TRBV18	-	TRBJ2-6	CASSFDRVGGANVLTF	TGTGCCAGCTCATTCGACAGGGTCGGTGGGGCCAACGTCCTGACTTTC
-	TRBV21-1	-	TRBJ1-3	CASSPLNTIYF	TGTGCCAGCAGCCCTTTAAACACCATATATTTT
-	TRBV6-1	few	TRBJ1-1	CASSFWENTEAFF	TGTGCCAGCAGTTTTTGGGAGAACACTGAAGCTTTCTTT
-	TRBV29-1	once	TRBJ1-3	CSLRTEGNTIYF	TGCAGCTTACGGACAGAAGGAAACACCATATATTTT
-	TRBV11-3	once	TRBJ2-2	CASSRSGTGELFF	TGTGCCAGCAGCCGGTCCGGTACCGGGGAGCTGTTTTTT
TRBD1	TRBV18	-	TRBJ2-7	CASSPPTVRGQNHEQYF	TGTGCCAGCTCACCACCGACCGTCAGGGGGCAAAACCACGAGCAGTACTTC
TRBD2	TRBV25-1	few	TRBJ2-2	CASSGLAGNTGELFF	TGTGCCAGCAGTGGACTAGCGGGAAACACCGGGGAGCTGTTTTTT
-	TRBV19	-	TRBJ1-4	CASSTGAAIEKLFF	TGTGCCAGTAGCACCGGGGCGGCGATTGAAAAACTGTTTTTT
TRBD1	TRBV28	-	TRBJ2-1	CASSFSGADRGGEQFF	TGTGCCAGCAGTTTCAGCGGTGCTGACAGGGGTGGTGAGCAGTTCTTC
-	TRBV18	-	TRBJ2-7	CASSPQRNEQYF	TGTGCCAGCTCACCGCAGAGGAACGAGCAGTACTTC
-	TRBV6-5	-	TRBJ1-6	CASSYDRGSPLHF	TGTGCCAGCAGTTACGATCGTGGTTCACCCCTCCACTTT
-	TRBV15	-	TRBJ1-3	CATSTLRGNTIYF	TGTGCCACCAGCACACTCCGTGGAAACACCATATATTTT
TRBD1	TRBV5-4	few	TRBJ2-3	CASSGTGVGADTQYF	TGTGCCAGCAGTGGGACAGGGGTGGGAGCAGATACGCAGTATTTT
-	TRBV19	-	TRBJ2-3	CASSITLSTDTQYF	TGTGCCAGTAGCATCACATTAAGCACAGATACGCAGTATTTT
-	TRBV5-4	few	TRBJ1-2	CASSSPGSIYGYTF	TGTGCCAGCAGCTCCCCGGGGAGCATCTATGGCTACACCTTC
TRBD1	TRBV27	-	TRBJ1-4	CASRMGQNEKLFF	TGTGCCAGCAGGATGGGACAGAATGAAAAACTGTTTTTT
-	TRBV19	-	TRBJ2-2	CASSRGTDPTGELFF	TGTGCCAGTAGTAGGGGGACCGACCCCACCGGGGAGCTGTTTTTT
-	TRBV30	-	TRBJ2-7	CAWSVGGRQYF	TGTGCCTGGAGTGTAGGCGGAAGACAGTACTTC
-	TRBV6-1	few	TRBJ1-5	CASSLGVQNQPQHF	TGTGCCAGCAGCCTCGGGGTACAAAATCAGCCCCAGCATTTT
-	TRBV29-1	-	TRBJ2-3	CSVVPVTDTQYF	TGCAGCGTTGTCCCAGTCACAGATACGCAGTATTTT
-	TRBV6-5	-	TRBJ1-1	CASSRGGTEAFF	TGTGCCAGCAGTAGGGGGGGGACTGAAGCTTTCTTT
TRBD1	TRBV7-6	once	TRBJ2-5	CASSLGTGALGETQYF	TGTGCCAGCAGCCTGGGTACAGGGGCGTTGGGAGAGACCCAGTACTTC
TRBD1	TRBV5-6	-	TRBJ2-3	CASSFWTGATSTDTQYF	TGTGCCAGCAGCTTCTGGACAGGGGCCACTAGCACAGATACGCAGTATTTT
TRBD1	TRBV28	-	TRBJ1-2	CASSLADRGMYGYTF	TGTGCCAGCAGTTTGGCGGACAGGGGGATGTATGGCTACACCTTC
TRBD1	TRBV25-1	-	TRBJ2-5	CASSETGAPGTQYF	TGTGCCAGCAGTGAGACAGGGGCCCCGGGGACCCAGTACTTC
TRBD1	TRBV19	few	TRBJ1-5	CATKTGVTSNQPQHF	TGTGCCACCAAGACAGGGGTGACTAGCAATCAGCCCCAGCATTTT
TRBD2	TRBV5-6	-	TRBJ2-7	CASSKRDSKQGQYF	TGTGCCAGCAGCAAGCGGGACTCAAAGCAAGGGCAGTACTTC